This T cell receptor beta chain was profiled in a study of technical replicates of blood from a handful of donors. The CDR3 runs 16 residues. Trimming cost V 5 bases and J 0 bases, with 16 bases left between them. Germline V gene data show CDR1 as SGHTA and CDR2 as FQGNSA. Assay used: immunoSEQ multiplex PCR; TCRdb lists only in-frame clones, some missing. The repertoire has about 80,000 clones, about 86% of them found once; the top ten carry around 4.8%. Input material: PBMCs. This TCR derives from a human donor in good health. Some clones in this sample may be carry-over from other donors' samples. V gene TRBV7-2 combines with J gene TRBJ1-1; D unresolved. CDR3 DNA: TGTGCCAGCAGCCCCCAGGCGACAAACATGAACACTGAAGCTTTCTTT. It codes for CASSPQATNMNTEAFF.